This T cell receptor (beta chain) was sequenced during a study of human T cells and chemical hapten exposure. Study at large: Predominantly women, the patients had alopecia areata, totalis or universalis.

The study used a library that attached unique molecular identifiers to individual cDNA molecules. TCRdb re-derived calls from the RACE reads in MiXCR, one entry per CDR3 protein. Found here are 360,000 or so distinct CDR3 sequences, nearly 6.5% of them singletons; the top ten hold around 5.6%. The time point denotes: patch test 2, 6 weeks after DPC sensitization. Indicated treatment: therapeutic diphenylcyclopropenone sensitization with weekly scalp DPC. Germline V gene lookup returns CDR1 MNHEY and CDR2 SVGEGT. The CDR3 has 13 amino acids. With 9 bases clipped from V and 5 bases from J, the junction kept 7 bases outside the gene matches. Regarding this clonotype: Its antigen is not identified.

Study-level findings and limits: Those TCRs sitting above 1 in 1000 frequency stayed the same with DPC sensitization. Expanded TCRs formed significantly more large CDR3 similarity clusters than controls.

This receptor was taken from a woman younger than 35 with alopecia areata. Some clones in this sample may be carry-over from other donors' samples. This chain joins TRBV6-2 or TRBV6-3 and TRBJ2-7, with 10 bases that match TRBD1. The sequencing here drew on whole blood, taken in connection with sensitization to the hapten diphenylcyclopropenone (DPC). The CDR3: CASLRDRGDEQYF. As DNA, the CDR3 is TGTGCCAGTCTCCGGGACAGGGGTGACGAGCAGTACTTC.